Sequencing of this TCR beta chain was carried out in a study of T-cell reconstitution after alpha-beta-depleted transplantation in children (TCRdb year 2016). Study-wide context: The study quantitatively tracked T-cell immune reconstitution after TCRalphabeta/CD19-depleted allogeneic hematopoietic cell transplantation in children using TCR repertoire profiling. Summary of the overall study and its limitations: In some patients, the high TCRbeta diversity seen at day 60 was put down to recipient T cells and intrathymic progenitors that had survived conditioning. The frequencies of hyperexpanded clones fell over the following months, and after one year, T-cell counts and TCRbeta diversity were mostly attributed to newly produced T cells. The apparently early alphabetaT-cell count recovery about two months after transplant was reportedly dependent on only several hundred rapidly expanded clones derived from non-depleted graft cells.

CDR1 DFQATT and CDR2 SNEGSKA were looked up in the germline V gene (reference sequence). Trimming accounts for 3 bases at V and 3 bases at J, while the number of junction bases matched to no gene is 5. The CDR3, from cysteine to phenylalanine, totals 14 residues. Only the CDR3 portion is preserved as DNA: 42 bases, with reading frame beginning at the first base. This clonotype was seen at least ten times. Its specific antigen is unknown. No base-level quality is on record; no much larger clone is a single base apart. The method was PCR. This sample was sequenced with an Illumina HiSeq 2500. To normalize quantification of the TCRbeta repertoire, the TCR libraries were built with molecular barcoding that relied on unique molecular identifiers. The public reads were quality trimmed at Q25 with fastp and then assembled into clones with MiXCR by TCRdb, keeping productive beta chains. Rows are combined by CDR3 protein, so each entry shows the most common genes and DNA. The sample data list tens of thousands of distinct CDR3 sequences, and around 5.9% of these were observed just once. The ten largest account for roughly 31% of the sample.

In light of the paper, this sample's time point label describes: day 60 (about 2 months) after transplantation. Interpreted using the paper, the treatment or condition label stands for: allogeneic hematopoietic cell transplantation with graft depleted of TCRalphabeta T cells and CD19 B cells. The children who served as transplant recipients had been given grafts of TCRalphabeta/CD19-depleted allogeneic hematopoietic cells. This clonotype was obtained from a female patient aged 2-9 years who had a stem cell transplant for aplastic anemia, so the T cells may come from the graft donor. The sample consisted of PBMCs, mostly from graft donor cells, taken 60 days after TCRalphabeta/CD19-depleted stem cell transplant. The sequence joins TRBV20-1 to TRBJ2-1; TRBD1 fits 7 bases in the junction. The CDR3 reads as follows: CSASRGTVYNEQFF. The sequenced DNA is TGCAGTGCTAGTAGGGGGACAGTCTACAATGAGCAGTTCTTC.